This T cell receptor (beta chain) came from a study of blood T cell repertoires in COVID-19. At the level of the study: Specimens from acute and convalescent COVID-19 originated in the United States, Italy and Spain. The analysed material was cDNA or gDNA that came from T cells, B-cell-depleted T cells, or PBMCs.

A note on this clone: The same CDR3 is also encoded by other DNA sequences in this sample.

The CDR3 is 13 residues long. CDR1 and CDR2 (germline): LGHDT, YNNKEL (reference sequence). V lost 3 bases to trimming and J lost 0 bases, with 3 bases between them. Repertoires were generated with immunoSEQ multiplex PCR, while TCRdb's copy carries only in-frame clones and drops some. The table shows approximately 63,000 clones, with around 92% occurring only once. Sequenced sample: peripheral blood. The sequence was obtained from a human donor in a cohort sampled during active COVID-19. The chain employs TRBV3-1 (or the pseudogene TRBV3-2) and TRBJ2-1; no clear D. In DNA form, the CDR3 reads TGTGCCAGCAGCCAGAGCTCCTACAATGAGCAGTTCTTC. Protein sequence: CASSQSSYNEQFF.